This record covers a single T cell receptor (beta chain). There is no known antigen for this receptor. No quality values exist for individual bases; no much larger clone is one base distant. The receptor library was made with PCR. The instrument was an Illumina HiSeq 4000. The TCR beta-chain CDR3 region of each patient was profiled by high-throughput sequencing. As for how the authors treated the data: Drawing on CDR3 differences between clinicopathological groups, the researchers built a classifier meant to tell apart patients with distant-metastatic papillary thyroid cancer. To measure repertoire diversity the researchers used the Shannon index, while the Morisita-Horn index served to gauge how similar the tumor and blood repertoires were. The public sequencing data were trimmed at Q25 with fastp and processed into clonotypes with MiXCR by TCRdb, which kept only in-frame beta chains. The V and J calls here are based on TCRdb, not the publication. The table for this sample lists roughly 8,000 clones; under 30% of them were counted only once. The ten largest clones take up 5.5% to 7% of the sample.

None of the patients had been given any treatment before thyroid surgery. Using T-cell receptor beta sequencing, the researchers looked back retrospectively at clinical samples from patients, gathered between about 2011 and 2019. The data stem from a study of metastatic and nonmetastatic thyroid tumors (dated by TCRdb to the early 2020s). Concerning the study at large: Repertoires from peripheral blood and from tumor or nodule tissue samples of malignant and benign thyroid patients were compared.

General study outcomes and caveats: TCR beta diversity was reported as significantly higher in malignant tumors than in benign nodules, in both blood and tumor samples.

The CDR3, from cysteine to phenylalanine, totals 16 residues. Of the read, only the CDR3 DNA is kept; its 48 bases are in frame from base 1. Per the germline V gene, SGHAT is the CDR1 and FQNNGV is the CDR2. V has 3 bases trimmed and J has 0 bases trimmed; junction bases matching no gene number 5. The sample taken for sequencing was adjacent normal tissue. The rearranged chain carries TRBV11-2 and TRBJ1-2; 9 bases in the junction line up with TRBD1. This TCR derives from a female donor with papillary thyroid cancer or a benign thyroid nodule (not recorded which). Some clones in this sample may be carry-over from other donors' samples. The CDR3 region: CASSLGQGHPNYGYTF. The DNA sequence is given as TGTGCCAGCAGCTTGGGACAGGGACACCCTAACTATGGCTACACCTTC.